This T cell receptor beta chain stems from a study of T cell changes during pregnancy in multiple sclerosis. Sequenced by immunoSEQ multiplex PCR; TCRdb stores in-frame clones only, minus some. The sample contains 42,000 or so clones, 90% to 95% of which appear only once. The sample here was CD8+ T cells from peripheral blood mononuclear cells, taken in the third trimester of pregnancy. This sequence originates from a female donor with multiple sclerosis, enrolled in a pregnancy study.

The CDR3 DNA follows: TGTGCCAGCAGCTTGGGTGCGGGACTCTTCGAGCAGTACTTC. This encodes CASSLGAGLFEQYF. V and J are TRBV5-6 and TRBJ2-7; TRBD2 might be the D (6 bases). The CDR3 covers 14 residues. Trimming left V 0 bases short and J 6 bases short, with 13 bases between. The germline gives CDR1 SGHDT, CDR2 YYEEEE.